These 4 T cell receptor beta chains came from one sample sequenced in a study of blood T cell repertoires in COVID-19. The repertoire was sequenced with immunoSEQ multiplex PCR; TCRdb's copy has only in-frame clones and lacks some. The data hold about 71,000 clones, with about 93% observed a single time. The sample consisted of peripheral blood. The receptors derive from a woman of 80 years or more with acute or convalescent COVID-19.

The chain is built from TRBV6-5 and TRBJ2-3; 12 bases line up with TRBD1. The CDR3 runs 16 residues. The J segment lost 3 bases and the V segment lost 4 bases, leaving 5 bases of the junction unmatched. CDR1 is MNHEY and CDR2 is SVGAGI in the germline V gene. This CDR3 reads CASSWDRGRITDTQYF. The DNA of the CDR3 is TGTGCCAGCAGTTGGGACAGGGGGCGGATTACAGATACGCAGTATTTT.

This chain links TRBV7-9 with TRBJ1-2; D not certain. The germline V gene has CDR1 SEHNR and CDR2 FQNEAQ (reference sequence). Trimming pared 4 bases from V and 1 base from J, leaving 13 bases between. The CDR3 extends over 15 amino acids. CDR3 sequence: CASSSREDFNYGYTF. The CDR3 bases are TGTGCCAGCAGCTCGAGAGAGGACTTTAACTATGGCTACACCTTC.

The chain is built from TRBV5-1 and TRBJ2-3; 13 nucleotides match TRBD2. Germline V gene sequence: CDR1 SGHRS, CDR2 YFSETQ. The CDR3 length is 18 residues. Losses at the gene ends were 0 bases for V and 2 bases for J; bases not matched to a gene: 6. CDR3 DNA: TGCGCCAGCAGCTTGGCTCGACTAGCGGGGGGCTCCACAGATACGCAGTATTTT. As protein: CASSLARLAGGSTDTQYF. Full variable domain (outside the CDR3, taken from reference TRBV5-1 and TRBJ2-3): KAGVTQTPRYLIKTRGQQVTLSCSPISGHRSVSWYQQTPGQGLQFLFEYFSETQRNKGNFPGRFSGRQFSNSRSEMNVSTLELGDSALYLCASSLARLAGGSTDTQYFGPGTRLTVL.

V and J are TRBV4-3 and TRBJ1-2; possibly TRBD1 for D (5 bases). The CDR3 runs to 16 residues. The V end was cut by 0 bases, the J end by 5 bases, with 16 bases between. Looked up from germline, CDR1 is LGHNA and CDR2 is YSLEER. The CDR3 region is CASSQEWGRTVYGYTF. The DNA for the CDR3 is TGCGCCAGCAGCCAAGAGTGGGGCAGAACCGTATATGGCTACACCTTC.